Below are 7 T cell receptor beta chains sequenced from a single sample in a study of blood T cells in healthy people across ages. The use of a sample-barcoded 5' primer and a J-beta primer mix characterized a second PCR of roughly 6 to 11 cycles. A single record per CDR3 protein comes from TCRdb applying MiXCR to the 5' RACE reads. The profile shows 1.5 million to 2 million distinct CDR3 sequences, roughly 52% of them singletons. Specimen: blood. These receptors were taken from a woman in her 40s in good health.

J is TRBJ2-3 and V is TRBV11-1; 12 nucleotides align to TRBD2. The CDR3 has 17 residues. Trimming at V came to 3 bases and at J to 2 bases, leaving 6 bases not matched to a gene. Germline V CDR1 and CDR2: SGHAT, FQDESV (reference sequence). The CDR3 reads CASSFATSGGFTDTQYF. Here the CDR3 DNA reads TGTGCCAGCAGCTTTGCTACTAGCGGGGGGTTCACAGATACGCAGTATTTT.

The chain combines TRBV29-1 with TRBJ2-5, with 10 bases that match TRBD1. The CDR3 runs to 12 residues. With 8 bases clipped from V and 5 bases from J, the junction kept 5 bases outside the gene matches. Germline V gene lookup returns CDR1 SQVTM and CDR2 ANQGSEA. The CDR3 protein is CSRQGQGETQYF. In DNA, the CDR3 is TGCAGCAGGCAGGGACAGGGGGAGACCCAGTACTTC.

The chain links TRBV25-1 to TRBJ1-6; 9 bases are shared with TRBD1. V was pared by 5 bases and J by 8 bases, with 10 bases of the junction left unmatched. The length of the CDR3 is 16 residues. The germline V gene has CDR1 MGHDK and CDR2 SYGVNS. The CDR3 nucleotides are TGTGCCAGCAGTCCGGGAGGGACAGGGATTTATTCACCCCTCCACTTT. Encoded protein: CASSPGGTGIYSPLHF.

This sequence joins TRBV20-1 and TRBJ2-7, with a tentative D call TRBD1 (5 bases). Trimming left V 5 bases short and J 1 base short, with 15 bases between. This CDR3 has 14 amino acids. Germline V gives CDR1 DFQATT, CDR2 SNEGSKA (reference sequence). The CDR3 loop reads CSAAARRVSYEQYF. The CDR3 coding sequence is TGCAGTGCTGCCGCCCGCAGGGTGTCCTACGAGCAGTACTTC.

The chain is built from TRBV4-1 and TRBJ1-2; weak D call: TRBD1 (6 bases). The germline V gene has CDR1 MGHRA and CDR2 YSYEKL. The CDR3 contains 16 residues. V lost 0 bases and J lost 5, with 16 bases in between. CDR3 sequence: CASSQDAEGRGYGYTF. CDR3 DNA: TGCGCCAGCAGCCAAGATGCCGAGGGCAGGGGATATGGCTACACCTTC.

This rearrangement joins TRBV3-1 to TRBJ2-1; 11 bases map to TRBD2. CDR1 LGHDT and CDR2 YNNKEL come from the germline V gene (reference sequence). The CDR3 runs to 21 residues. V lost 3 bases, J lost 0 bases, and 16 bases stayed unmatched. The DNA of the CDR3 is TGTGCCAGCAGCCAGAAAGGGGGTTTAGCGGGGGGGAAAAGCTCCTACAATGAGCAGTTCTTC. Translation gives CASSQKGGLAGGKSSYNEQFF.

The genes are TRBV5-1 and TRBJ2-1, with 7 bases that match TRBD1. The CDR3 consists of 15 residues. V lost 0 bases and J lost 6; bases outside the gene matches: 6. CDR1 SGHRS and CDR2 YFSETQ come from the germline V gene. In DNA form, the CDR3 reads TGCGCCAGCAGCTTGGGACAGGGAACGGGCAATGAGCAGTTCTTC. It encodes CASSLGQGTGNEQFF.